This T cell receptor (beta chain) was documented in a study of blood T cell repertoires in COVID-19 (TCRdb year 2020). With respect to the entire study: The collaborator samples originated in the United States, Italy and Spain and spanned the acute and convalescent phases of COVID-19. The material from the prospective study consisted of cDNA or gDNA derived from T cells, B-cell-depleted T cells, or PBMCs. Samples came from the ongoing ImmuneRACE study (first 160 participants) plus 1,254 subjects from 6 global collaborators. Deeply sampled blood TCRbeta repertoires from subjects exposed to, actively infected with, or recovered from COVID-19 were included in the dataset. A freely available public database, intended as a resource for researchers studying the immune response to SARS-CoV-2, is where the repertoires were released. Sample metadata almost always included a de-identified subject ID, COVID-19 status, age in years and sex. Where HLA class I and class II types were available, the types were taken from metadata supplied by the sample provider, not from assay-based typing.

Collaborating institutions collected whole blood in K2EDTA tubes following their own protocols. For TCRbeta analysis, collaborators shipped samples in one of three forms: frozen whole blood, isolated PBMCs, or DNA extracted from either of those sample types. TCRbeta CDR3 regions were amplified from genomic DNA by means of the immunoSEQ Assay, a bias-controlled multiplex PCR. From the authors' description of their analysis: Nucleated cell counts per sample were estimated from amplification of reference gene primers within the assay. To quantify the absolute abundance of each unique TCRbeta CDR3 rearrangement, sequence reads were collapsed and filtered. For each sample, productive Simpson clonality was calculated as the square root of Simpson's diversity index over productive rearrangements. TCRdb took over this immuneACCESS table, retaining in-frame rearrangements with V and J assigned. Such tables are incomplete; in checked studies, under half of the missing clones stem from an unresolved V gene, and the remainder is unexplained. From that table come the V and J calls and clone size; the DNA was used to work out D and trimming. The sample profile shows about 210,000 clones; 90% to 95% of them were found once. The ten largest clones add up to around 1.2% of the sample.

Counted from cysteine to phenylalanine, this CDR3 has 14 amino acids. This entry keeps only the CDR3 DNA: 42 bases, framed from base 1. The junction carries 11 bases between V and J, which are trimmed by 0 bases and 8 bases respectively. The germline V gene supplies CDR1 LGHNA and CDR2 YNFKEQ. As for this clone: There is no known antigen for this receptor. Base qualities are not recorded, but no much larger clone differs from it by a single base.

The investigation overall reported the following: The amount of clinical and demographic metadata varied by source and participant and was provided uncurated.

Sequenced sample: peripheral blood. This chain is built from TRBV4-2 and TRBJ1-3, with the D segment identity uncertain. This clonotype was obtained from a man aged 30-40 years with acute or convalescent COVID-19. The CDR3 here reads CASSQERFVDTIYF. The nucleotide sequence is TGTGCCAGCAGCCAAGAGAGGTTCGTGGACACCATATATTTT.